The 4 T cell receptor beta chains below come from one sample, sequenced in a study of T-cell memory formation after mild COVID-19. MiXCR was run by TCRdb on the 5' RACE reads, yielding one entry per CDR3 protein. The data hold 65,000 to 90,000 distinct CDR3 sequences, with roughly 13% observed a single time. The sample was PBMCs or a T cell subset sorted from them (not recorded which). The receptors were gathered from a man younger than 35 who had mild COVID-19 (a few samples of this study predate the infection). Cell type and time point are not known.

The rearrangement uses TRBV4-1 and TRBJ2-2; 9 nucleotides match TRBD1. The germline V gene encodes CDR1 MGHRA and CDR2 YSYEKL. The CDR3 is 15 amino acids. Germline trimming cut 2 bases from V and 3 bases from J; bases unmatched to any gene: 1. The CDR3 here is CASSQNRGHTGELFF. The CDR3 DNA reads TGCGCCAGCAGCCAAAACAGGGGGCACACCGGGGAGCTGTTTTTT.

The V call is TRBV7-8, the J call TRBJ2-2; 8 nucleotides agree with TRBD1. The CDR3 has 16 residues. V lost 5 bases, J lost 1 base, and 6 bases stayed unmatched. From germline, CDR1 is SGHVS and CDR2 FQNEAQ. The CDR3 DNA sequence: TGTGCCAGCAGCACCCTGACAGGGGAGAACACCGGGGAGCTGTTTTTT. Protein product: CASSTLTGENTGELFF. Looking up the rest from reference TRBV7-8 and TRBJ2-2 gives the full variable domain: GAGVSQSPRYKVAKRGQDVALRCDPISGHVSLFWYQQALGQGPEFLTYFQNEAQLDKSGLPSDRFFAERPEGSVSTLKIQRTQQEDSAVYLCASSTLTGENTGELFFGEGSRLTVL.

CDR3 protein: CASSVGQGNSPLHF. For the CDR3, the DNA is TGTGCCAGCAGCGTAGGACAGGGCAATTCACCCCTCCACTTT. The chain is built from TRBV9 and TRBJ1-6; TRBD1 matches 7 bases. Trimming cost V 0 bases and J 7 bases; bases outside gene matches: 1. CDR1 is SGDLS, CDR2 YYNGEE, per germline. The CDR3 has 14 residues.

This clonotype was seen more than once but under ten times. CDR3 region: CASSVDAKNIQYF. DNA of the CDR3: TGTGCCAGCAGCGTAGATGCCAAAAACATTCAGTACTTC. The chain has TRBV9 and TRBJ2-4; D not certain. Germline assignment: CDR1 SGDLS and CDR2 YYNGEE. The V and J ends lost 0 bases and 1 base respectively, with 2 bases between them. The CDR3 length is 13 residues. Full variable domain (rest looked up from reference TRBV9 and TRBJ2-4): DSGVTQTPKHLITATGQRVTLRCSPRSGDLSVYWYQQSLDQGLQFLIQYYNGEERAKGNILERFSAQQFPDLHSELNLSSLELGDSALYFCASSVDAKNIQYFGAGTRLSVL.